This TCR beta chain appears in the sequencing data of a study of cytomegalovirus exposure and HLA in healthy donors. PCR primers comprised 60 Vbeta and 13 Jbeta primers. Sequencing was performed with immunoSEQ multiplex PCR; in TCRdb, only in-frame clones are kept and a portion is missing. This table has about 190,000 clones, over 60% appearing once. The CDR3 contains 16 residues. The V segment lost 0 bases and the J segment 5 bases; nucleotides outside the gene matches: 5. CDR1 SGDLS and CDR2 YYNGEE come from the germline V gene. The gene calls are TRBV9 and TRBJ1-4, with TRBD1 matching 9 bases. Material for sequencing was PBMCs. The TCR comes from a woman in her forties in good health and CMV-seronegative. The CDR3 DNA sequence: TGTGCCAGCAGCGTAGCTGGTGGGACAGGGAATGAAAAACTGTTTTTT. Translated, it gives CASSVAGGTGNEKLFF.